Sequencing of this T cell receptor (beta chain) was carried out in a study of OX40 agonist ivuxolimab in advanced cancers. Findings and limits, study-wide: At doses 0.1 to 3.0 mg/kg, CD4+ and CD8+ clones expanded.

Sequenced by immunoSEQ multiplex PCR; TCRdb stores in-frame clones only, minus some. The table has about 81,000 clones, more than 75% seen once. The table lists this clone with a few counts. Its cognate antigen is unknown. CDR3 length equals 18 residues. Germline CDR1 SGHDN, CDR2 FVKESK. With 3 bases clipped from V and 6 bases from J, the junction kept 17 bases outside the gene matches. The source of this sequence is an adult with an advanced solid tumor such as melanoma, head and neck, liver or kidney cancer. This specimen consisted of CD4+ or CD8+ T cells sorted from blood, obtained in a trial of the OX40 agonist ivuxolimab. The rearrangement uses TRBV14 and TRBJ2-7; TRBD1 agrees at 10 bases. In nucleotides, the CDR3 is TGTGCCAGCAGCCAGGCTGGGTTTGTTGACAGGGGGCATAGCGAGCAGTACTTC. Its translation: CASSQAGFVDRGHSEQYF. Using reference TRBV14 and TRBJ2-7 for the parts outside the CDR3, the full variable domain is EAGVTQFPSHSVIEKGQTVTLRCDPISGHDNLYWYRRVMGKEIKFLLHFVKESKQDESGMPNNRFLAERTGGTYSTLKVQPAELEDSGVYFCASSQAGFVDRGHSEQYFGPGTRLTVT.